Shown below are 20 T cell receptor beta chains from a single sample sequenced in a study of T cell repertoires in cytomegalovirus infection (dated by TCRdb to between 2018 and 2021). Instrument used: Illumina HiSeq 1500. TCRdb cleaned the public reads at Q25 with fastp, built clones with MiXCR and kept in-frame beta chains. CDR3 protein sequences are deduplicated, and each keeps its most common genes and DNA. The sample table contains roughly 570,000 distinct CDR3 sequences; only one count was recorded for about 40% of them. More than 40% of the sample goes to the ten largest clones. These receptors' antigens are unknown. According to the study, the label for this sample's treatment or condition signals: in vitro stimulation with specific CMV peptide epitopes to enrich CMV-specific T cells. This specimen was cultured PBMCs, taken from culture after CMV antigen stimulation. The receptors derive from a human donor in good health (CMV status not recorded). Some clones in this sample may be carry-over from other donors' samples.

The chain links TRBV10-3 to TRBJ1-1; unclear D gene. The V end was cut by 0 bases, the J end by 0 bases, with 8 bases between. CDR3 length equals 15 residues. Germline CDR1 ENHRY, CDR2 SYGVKD. The CDR3: CAISESIGMNTEAFF. CDR3 coding DNA: TGTGCCATCAGTGAGTCGATAGGGATGAACACTGAAGCTTTCTTT.

V usage is TRBV11-2 and J usage is TRBJ2-5, with D unresolved. V lost 1 base to trimming and J lost 2 bases, with 11 bases between them. Germline CDR1 SGHAT, CDR2 FQNNGV. This CDR3 is 15 amino acids long. CDR3 in amino acids: CASSLVPTRQETQYF. The CDR3 DNA follows: TGTGCCAGCAGCTTAGTCCCGACTCGACAAGAGACCCAGTACTTC.

This chain uses TRBV24-1 with TRBJ2-5, with D uncertain. The CDR3 sequence is 16 residues long. V lost 2 bases, J lost 2 bases, and 14 bases lay in between. Germline CDR1 is KGHDR and CDR2 is SFDVKD. The CDR3: CATSDYFEPLQETQYF. The CDR3 DNA reads as TGTGCCACCAGTGATTATTTTGAACCGTTACAAGAGACCCAGTACTTC.

J is TRBJ2-1 and V is TRBV4-1; 7 bases match TRBD1. The J segment lost 5 bases and the V segment lost 3 bases, leaving 7 bases of the junction unmatched. Germline loops: CDR1 MGHRA, CDR2 YSYEKL. The length of the CDR3 is 15 residues. The CDR3 DNA sequence: TGCGCCAGCAGCCACATGCCGGGACAGAACAATGAGCAGTTCTTC. The encoded protein is CASSHMPGQNNEQFF.

This clonotype has only a few counts. The chain joins TRBV12-3 or TRBV12-4 to TRBJ2-2; D remains unclear. Trimming removed 5 bases at V and 4 bases at J, with 14 bases between. The CDR3 totals 15 residues. The CDR3 sequence is CASSPDVPSTGELFF. The CDR3 DNA reads as TGTGCCAGCAGTCCGGACGTACCCAGCACCGGGGAGCTGTTTTTT.

The rearrangement joins TRBV7-9 to TRBJ1-4; tentatively, D is TRBD1 (5 bases). The length of the CDR3 is 14 residues. V was shortened by 5 bases and J by 10 bases, with 17 bases between the two germline ends. Germline V gene data show CDR1 as SEHNR and CDR2 as FQNEAQ (reference sequence). In nucleotides, the CDR3 is TGTGCCAGCAGCCCACTGGGGCAGGGAGCAAAACTGTTTTTT. Its protein is CASSPLGQGAKLFF. Using reference TRBV7-9 and TRBJ1-4 for the parts outside the CDR3, the full variable domain is DTGVSQNPRHKITKRGQNVTFRCDPISEHNRLYWYRQTLGQGPEFLTYFQNEAQLEKSRLLSDRFSAERPKGSFSTLEIQRTEQGDSAMYLCASSPLGQGAKLFFGSGTQLSVL.

This clonotype was counted only a few times. The CDR3 nucleotides are TGTGCCAGCAGCCGAGGACAGGGGAGGGTGAATGAGCAGTTCTTC. Its protein is CASSRGQGRVNEQFF. The V and J genes are TRBV7-9 and TRBJ2-1; TRBD1 matches 9 bases. Germline V lookup: CDR1 SEHNR, CDR2 FQNEAQ (reference sequence). CDR3 length: 15 amino acids. The V and J ends lost 5 bases and 7 bases, in that order; junction bases with no gene match: 9.

The chain has TRBV19 and TRBJ1-6, with D perhaps matching TRBD1 (5 bases). Germline lookup yields CDR1 LNHDA and CDR2 SQIVND (reference sequence). The CDR3 is 17 amino acids. Trimming stripped 7 bases from V and 0 bases from J, with 16 bases between. In DNA form, the CDR3 reads TGTGCCAGTACCTCGGGGCGGACAAGCTCCTATAATTCACCCCTCCACTTT. It codes for CASTSGRTSSYNSPLHF. Variable domain in full (rest from reference TRBV19 and TRBJ1-6): DGGITQSPKYLFRKEGQNVTLSCEQNLNHDAMYWYRQDPGQGLRLIYYSQIVNDFQKGDIAEGYSVSREKKESFPLTVTSAQKNPTAFYLCASTSGRTSSYNSPLHFGNGTRLTVT.

The rearrangement links TRBV7-2 to TRBJ2-2; D not certain. Trimming took 0 bases from V and 0 from J, leaving 2 bases between them. This CDR3 contains 14 residues. Germline V gene data show CDR1 as SGHTA and CDR2 as FQGNSA. The CDR3 here is CASSLASNTGELFF. DNA for the CDR3: TGTGCCAGCAGCTTAGCTTCGAACACCGGGGAGCTGTTTTTT. The full variable domain, rest sourced from reference TRBV7-2 and TRBJ2-2, is GAGVSQSPSNKVTEKGKDVELRCDPISGHTALYWYRQSLGQGLEFLIYFQGNSAPDKSGLPSDRFSAERTGGSVSTLTIQRTQQEDSAVYLCASSLASNTGELFFGEGSRLTVL.

The chain has TRBV11-2 and TRBJ1-1; D call uncertain. Germline CDR1 and CDR2: SGHAT and FQNNGV. The CDR3 spans 14 residues. The germline V and J ends were trimmed by 5 bases and 1 base, with 11 bases remaining between them. The CDR3 DNA follows: TGTGCCAGCAGCGAAGGCAGCTGGAACACTGAAGCTTTCTTT. Protein: CASSEGSWNTEAFF.

This clonotype has a handful of counts. J is TRBJ1-5 and V is TRBV7-2; D gene ambiguous. The CDR3 extends over 12 amino acids. In germline, CDR1 is SGHTA, CDR2 FQGNSA. V shed 3 bases and J shed 6 bases, with 6 bases lying between them. The CDR3 loop reads CASSFMGQPQHF. The DNA of the CDR3 is TGTGCCAGCAGCTTCATGGGTCAGCCCCAGCATTTT.

This clonotype has a count of ten or more. The J gene is TRBJ2-5, the V gene TRBV7-2; D possibly corresponds to TRBD2 (5 bases). The CDR3 runs to 16 residues. Between the trimmed V and J ends, which lost 7 bases and 2 bases, there was a span of 20 bases. The germline CDR1 and CDR2 sequences are SGHTA and FQGNSA. CDR3 amino acids: CASTSEAWWAQETQYF. CDR3 in DNA: TGTGCCAGCACCTCGGAGGCGTGGTGGGCACAAGAGACCCAGTACTTC.

This rearrangement joins TRBV11-2 to TRBJ1-3, with D uncertain. Germline V gene lookup returns CDR1 SGHAT and CDR2 FQNNGV. Trimming removed 2 bases from V and 0 bases from J, with 11 bases in between. There are 16 residues in the CDR3. CDR3 in amino acids: CASSLYREGSGNTIYF. As DNA, the CDR3 is TGTGCCAGCAGCTTATACCGGGAGGGCTCTGGAAACACCATATATTTT.

This chain's CDR3 is CASRPVGNYYGYTF. The DNA of the CDR3 is TGTGCCAGCAGACCTGTGGGCAACTACTATGGCTACACCTTC. The chain employs TRBV6-5 and TRBJ1-2; D is uncertain. Per the germline V gene, CDR1 is MNHEY and CDR2 is SVGAGI. With 6 bases removed from V and 3 bases from J, the gap between germline ends came to 14 bases. This CDR3 has 14 residues.

This chain joins TRBV12-5 and TRBJ1-4; weak D call: TRBD1 (6 bases). Germline V CDR1 and CDR2: LGHNT, FRNRAP. This CDR3 spans 14 amino acids. The CDR3: CADGRGATNEKLFF. CDR3 sequence (DNA): TGTGCAGACGGCAGGGGTGCAACTAATGAAAAACTGTTTTTT.

V is TRBV10-3 and J is TRBJ1-2; 8 nucleotides line up with TRBD1. V lost 6 bases, J lost 8 bases, and 8 bases stayed unmatched. CDR1 is ENHRY, CDR2 SYGVKD, per germline. The CDR3 is 13 amino acids. In DNA form, the CDR3 reads TGTGCCATCAGCCCGACAGGGGAGAACGGCTACACCTTC. Protein sequence: CAISPTGENGYTF.

The sample holds many counts of this clonotype. This sequence joins TRBV7-2 and TRBJ2-3; tentatively, D is TRBD2 (5 bases). The germline CDR1 and CDR2 sequences are SGHTA and FQGNSA. V was clipped by 0 bases and J by 8 bases, with 6 bases between them. The CDR3 runs 12 residues. In DNA form, the CDR3 reads TGTGCCAGCAGCTTAGCGGGGAGTACGCAGTATTTT. This encodes CASSLAGSTQYF.

The chain couples TRBV7-9 to TRBJ2-1, with no clear D. The CDR3 covers 12 residues. With 4 bases removed from V and 11 bases from J, the gap between germline ends came to 12 bases. The germline CDR1 and CDR2 sequences are SEHNR and FQNEAQ (reference sequence). The DNA of the CDR3 is TGTGCCAGCAGCTCAATCATGAATCAGCAGTTCTTC. Residues: CASSSIMNQQFF.

The J gene is TRBJ2-1, the V gene TRBV2; D is unclear. From germline, CDR1 is SNHLY and CDR2 FYNNEI. The CDR3 has 12 residues. The V end was cut by 10 bases, the J end by 4 bases, with 11 bases between. CDR3 amino acids: CATGVLYNEQFF. The DNA for the CDR3 is TGTGCCACTGGGGTCCTATACAATGAGCAGTTCTTC.

Ten or more counts support this clonotype. CDR3 nucleotides: TGTGCCAGCAGCTTAGTGTCCAGTGGGCGGTCTGGTTCACCCCTCCACTTT. Protein: CASSLVSSGRSGSPLHF. The rearrangement links TRBV7-2 to TRBJ1-6; the D is unclear. CDR3 length equals 17 residues. The V gene lost 1 base and the J gene lost 9 bases, with 19 bases spanning the gap. CDR1 and CDR2 from the germline V gene are SGHTA and FQGNSA.